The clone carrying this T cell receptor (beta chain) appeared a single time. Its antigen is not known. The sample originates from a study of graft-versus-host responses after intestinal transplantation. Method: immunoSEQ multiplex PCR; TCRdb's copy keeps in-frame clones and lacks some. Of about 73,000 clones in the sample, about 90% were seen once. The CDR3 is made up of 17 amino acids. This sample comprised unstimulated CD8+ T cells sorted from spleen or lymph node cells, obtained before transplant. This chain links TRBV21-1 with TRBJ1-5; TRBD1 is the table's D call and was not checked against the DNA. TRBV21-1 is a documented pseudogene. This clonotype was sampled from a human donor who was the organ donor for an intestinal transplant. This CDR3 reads CASSKRKDRLSNQPQHF. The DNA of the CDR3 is TGTGCCAGCAGCAAAAGAAAGGACAGACTTAGCAATCAGCCCCAGCATTTT.